The clone carrying this T cell receptor (beta chain) was observed a few times. Its specificity is not known. This sample was included in a study of cytotoxic CD8 clonotypes in ibrutinib-treated CLL. About the research overall: Responses: roughly 25 partial, 2 complete; after median roughly 68 months, about 15 stayed remitted, 12 progressed.

Assay used: immunoSEQ multiplex PCR; TCRdb lists only in-frame clones, some missing. The data show 130,000 to 150,000 clones, under 95% seen once. The CDR3 has 11 residues. J was trimmed by 11 bases and V by 1 base; bases with no gene match: 0. The germline gives CDR1 KGHSY, CDR2 FQNENV. Study-level results: Clonality measured at baseline exceeded age-matched healthy donors, tracking circulating CD8+ T-cell counts. Clonality increased at ibrutinib response and stayed stable in sustained remission. At progression, however, it fell back toward baseline.

The genes are TRBV16 and TRBJ1-1; 8 positions agree with TRBD1. This TCR was sampled from a human donor with chronic lymphocytic leukemia. The sample consisted of PBMCs, taken after 12 months of ibrutinib treatment. The CDR3 protein is CASSQWTGAFF. In DNA, the CDR3 is TGTGCCAGCAGCCAATGGACAGGGGCTTTCTTT.